The rows below give T cell receptor beta chains drawn from one sample of a study of regulatory T cells in long-lasting Graves disease. MiXCR was run by TCRdb on the multiplex PCR reads, yielding one entry per CDR3 protein. The sample lists approximately 400,000 distinct CDR3 sequences, less than 25% occurring once. The sample here was peripheral blood mononuclear cells (PBMCs), taken when the disease was refractory, from a patient treated with antithyroid drugs. These receptors all come from a female donor with Graves disease. Each CDR3 is given with its conserved first and last residue. The order of the fields is CDR3 DNA, CDR3 protein, D gene, clone size, J gene, V gene. A D gene is named only where the DNA matches it firmly. Size tells how often a clone was seen (once, few, many) or the class of an expanded clone, and some rows leave it out.

CDR3 DNA: TGTGCCAGCAGAGTGGGGACAGGGTCGGGTACCGGGGAGCTGTTTTTT; CDR3 protein: CASRVGTGSGTGELFF; D gene: TRBD1; clone size: NA; J gene: TRBJ2-2; V gene: TRBV6-1
CDR3 DNA: TGTGCCAGCAGCCGGGTTACCGGGGCCAACGTCCTGACTTTC; CDR3 protein: CASSRVTGANVLTF; D gene: NA; clone size: NA; J gene: TRBJ2-6; V gene: TRBV7-8
CDR3 DNA: TGTGCCAGCAAGATTAACGGGAGGGACTCCTACGAGCAGTACTTC; CDR3 protein: CASKINGRDSYEQYF; D gene: TRBD2; clone size: once; J gene: TRBJ2-7; V gene: TRBV7-2
CDR3 DNA: TGTGCCAGCAGTCCGACAGGGAGCCTCTACGAGCAGTACTTC; CDR3 protein: CASSPTGSLYEQYF; D gene: TRBD1; clone size: NA; J gene: TRBJ2-7; V gene: TRBV6-1
CDR3 DNA: TGTGCCAGCAGCTTATTAGCAGGGGAAGAGCAGTACTTC; CDR3 protein: CASSLLAGEEQYF; D gene: NA; clone size: few; J gene: TRBJ2-7; V gene: TRBV7-9
CDR3 DNA: TGTGCCAGTTCGAGACTAGCGGGAGGAAGGGGCCAAGAGACCCAGCACTTC; CDR3 protein: CASSRLAGGRGQETQHF; D gene: TRBD2; clone size: few; J gene: TRBJ2-5; V gene: TRBV19
CDR3 DNA: TGTGCCAGCACCGCGACGGGGTATAGCAATCAGCCCCAGCATTTT; CDR3 protein: CASTATGYSNQPQHF; D gene: NA; clone size: many; J gene: TRBJ1-5; V gene: TRBV12-3/TRBV12-4
CDR3 DNA: TGTGCCAGCAGCCGCACAGGGTCGAACAGGGACGAGCAGTACTTC; CDR3 protein: CASSRTGSNRDEQYF; D gene: NA; clone size: many; J gene: TRBJ2-7; V gene: TRBV11-2
CDR3 DNA: TGTGCCAGCAGTGGTGCAAACGAGCAGTACTTC; CDR3 protein: CASSGANEQYF; D gene: NA; clone size: many; J gene: TRBJ2-7; V gene: TRBV12-3/TRBV12-4
CDR3 DNA: TGCAGTGCTAGAGATCCCGGGGGCTCCTACGAGCAGTACTTC; CDR3 protein: CSARDPGGSYEQYF; D gene: NA; clone size: few; J gene: TRBJ2-7; V gene: TRBV20-1
CDR3 DNA: TGCGCCAGCAGCCCCGGCAACCGTGAAAAACTGTTTTTT; CDR3 protein: CASSPGNREKLFF; D gene: NA; clone size: NA; J gene: TRBJ1-4; V gene: TRBV4-3
CDR3 DNA: TGTGCCAGCAGTGAATTTTCGGGACAGGGGGCCTACGAGCAGTACTTC; CDR3 protein: CASSEFSGQGAYEQYF; D gene: TRBD1; clone size: few; J gene: TRBJ2-7; V gene: TRBV6-1
CDR3 DNA: TGCGCCAGCAGCTTGGCCTCGGGGACACCCATGTACGAGCAGTACTTC; CDR3 protein: CASSLASGTPMYEQYF; D gene: NA; clone size: few; J gene: TRBJ2-7; V gene: TRBV5-1
CDR3 DNA: TGTGCCAGCTGTGCGGATAGGGCCGAAGCTTTCTTT; CDR3 protein: CASCADRAEAFF; D gene: NA; clone size: NA; J gene: TRBJ1-1; V gene: TRBV7-9
CDR3 DNA: TGTGCCAGCAGCTCGCTCCCAAAGAGGAACACTGAAGCTTTCTTT; CDR3 protein: CASSSLPKRNTEAFF; D gene: NA; clone size: many; J gene: TRBJ1-1; V gene: TRBV7-2
CDR3 DNA: TGTGCCAGCAGCTCCCCACCACTGAACACTGAAGCTTTCTTT; CDR3 protein: CASSSPPLNTEAFF; D gene: NA; clone size: NA; J gene: TRBJ1-1; V gene: TRBV9
CDR3 DNA: TGTGCCAGCAGTGGAGGGGATTACACTGGAAACACCATATATTTT; CDR3 protein: CASSGGDYTGNTIYF; D gene: NA; clone size: NA; J gene: TRBJ1-3; V gene: TRBV5-5
CDR3 DNA: TGTGCCAGCAGCTTAGGTGGAGCGGGAGGGACCGGGGAGCTGTTTTTT; CDR3 protein: CASSLGGAGGTGELFF; D gene: TRBD2; clone size: NA; J gene: TRBJ2-2; V gene: TRBV7-6
CDR3 DNA: TGTGCCAGTAGTCGAGCCGGGACGGTGAACACTGAAGCTTTCTTT; CDR3 protein: CASSRAGTVNTEAFF; D gene: NA; clone size: few; J gene: TRBJ1-1; V gene: TRBV19
CDR3 DNA: TGTGCCACCAGCAGAGGAGGGCTCTACGAGCAGTACTTC; CDR3 protein: CATSRGGLYEQYF; D gene: NA; clone size: NA; J gene: TRBJ2-7; V gene: TRBV15
CDR3 DNA: TGCAGTGCCAAAGTACCGACACCCCAAGAGACCCAGTACTTC; CDR3 protein: CSAKVPTPQETQYF; D gene: NA; clone size: many; J gene: TRBJ2-5; V gene: TRBV20-1
CDR3 DNA: TGCGCCAGCAGCCAAGAAGCTGAGGGGGCCAACGAGCAGTACTTC; CDR3 protein: CASSQEAEGANEQYF; D gene: TRBD1; clone size: few; J gene: TRBJ2-7; V gene: TRBV4-3
CDR3 DNA: TGTGCCAGCAGTTTAAGGATGACTCAGGACTCTGGAAACACCATATATTTT; CDR3 protein: CASSLRMTQDSGNTIYF; D gene: NA; clone size: many; J gene: TRBJ1-3; V gene: TRBV12-3/TRBV12-4
CDR3 DNA: TGCGCCAGCAGCTCAGGACTAGGATCGGAGACCCAGTACTTC; CDR3 protein: CASSSGLGSETQYF; D gene: TRBD2; clone size: few; J gene: TRBJ2-5; V gene: TRBV5-1
CDR3 DNA: TGTGCCAGCAGCTTAGCGTGGGGGGTCATCGGAGATACGCAGTATTTT; CDR3 protein: CASSLAWGVIGDTQYF; D gene: NA; clone size: NA; J gene: TRBJ2-3; V gene: TRBV7-6